This passage covers 12 T cell receptor beta chains from one sample sequenced in a study of T-cell memory formation after mild COVID-19. TCRdb recomputed calls from the 5' RACE reads with MiXCR, one row per CDR3 protein. This repertoire shows roughly 600,000 distinct CDR3 sequences, roughly 17% found once; its top ten account for around 12%. Input material: PBMCs or a T cell subset sorted from them (not recorded which). These receptors originate from an adult woman who had mild COVID-19 (a few samples of this study predate the infection). Cell type and time point are not known.

The rearrangement uses TRBV6-2 or TRBV6-3 and TRBJ2-1; 7 positions agree with TRBD2. Germline V gene sequence: CDR1 MNHEY, CDR2 SVGEGT. V lost 4 bases to trimming and J lost 0 bases; unmatched junction nucleotides: 6. The CDR3 extends over 16 amino acids. CDR3 DNA sequence: TGTGCCAGCAGTTCCGCCGGGACTACCTCCTACAATGAGCAGTTCTTC. It encodes CASSSAGTTSYNEQFF.

The chain is built from TRBV3-1 and TRBJ2-7; 10 bases are shared with TRBD1. Germline assignment: CDR1 LGHDT and CDR2 YNNKEL (reference sequence). V trimming: 4 bases; J trimming: 5 bases; junction bases outside the gene matches: 11. This CDR3 comprises 16 residues. CDR3 amino acids: CASSLIPGQGFHEQYF. The CDR3 region has the DNA TGTGCCAGCAGCCTGATTCCGGGACAGGGGTTCCACGAGCAGTACTTC.

The CDR3 DNA follows: TGCAGTGCTAGATCATCAAACTCCATGACGCCCCAGCATTTT. This sequence encodes CSARSSNSMTPQHF. V and J are TRBV20-1 and TRBJ1-5; D gene ambiguous. The V gene lost 2 bases and the J gene lost 9 bases, with 17 bases spanning the gap. CDR3 size: 14 residues. From germline, CDR1 is DFQATT and CDR2 SNEGSKA (reference sequence).

This clonotype came up a few times. The rearrangement links TRBV5-1 to TRBJ1-1, with no clear D. V shed 4 bases and J shed 4 bases, with 17 bases lying between them. The CDR3 sequence is 15 residues long. Per germline, CDR1 SGHRS and CDR2 YFSETQ. CDR3 loop: CASSPDTNRVTEAFF. CDR3 nucleotides: TGCGCCAGCAGCCCCGACACCAACCGGGTCACTGAAGCTTTCTTT.

This clonotype was counted only a few times. The V and J genes are TRBV20-1 and TRBJ2-3; D not certain. V shed 3 bases and J shed 2 bases, with 6 bases lying between them. The CDR3 spans 12 residues. CDR1 is DFQATT and CDR2 is SNEGSKA in the germline V gene (reference sequence). CDR3 DNA: TGCAGTGCTAGTTACACCACAGATACGCAGTATTTT. It codes for CSASYTTDTQYF.

This clonotype was detected a few times. The chain links TRBV29-1 to TRBJ2-5; D possibly uses TRBD1 or TRBD2 (5 bases each). Germline CDR1 and CDR2: SQVTM and ANQGSEA. This CDR3 comprises 13 residues. V lost 4 bases to trimming and J lost 2 bases, with 11 bases between them. In DNA, the CDR3 is TGCAGCGTTGCCTGGGGGATACAAGAGACCCAGTACTTC. Translating gives CSVAWGIQETQYF.

This clonotype was recorded a few times. The V call is TRBV12-3 or TRBV12-4, the J call TRBJ2-3; D not resolved. The CDR3 contains 15 residues. Trimming took off 6 bases at V and 0 bases at J, with 13 bases between the two ends. The CDR3 is CASSSPGTSTDTQYF. The DNA for the CDR3 is TGTGCCAGCAGCTCTCCAGGTACTAGCACAGATACGCAGTATTTT.

The chain has TRBV5-1 and TRBJ2-7; TRBD1 aligns across 7 bases. The germline V gene has CDR1 SGHRS and CDR2 YFSETQ. With V trimmed by 2 bases and J by 4 bases, 12 bases remained unmatched. The CDR3 is made up of 16 amino acids. The CDR3 DNA sequence: TGCGCCAGCAGCTTTTTAGGACAGGCTAACTCATACGAGCAGTACTTC. Its protein product is CASSFLGQANSYEQYF.

This chain links TRBV7-9 with TRBJ1-1, with 10 nucleotides matching TRBD1. V lost 4 bases and J lost 1; bases outside the gene matches: 6. The CDR3 consists of 16 residues. Germline-derived CDR1 and CDR2 are SEHNR and FQNEAQ (reference sequence). The CDR3 spells CASSSDRGARNTEAFF. The CDR3 DNA reads TGTGCCAGCAGCTCGGACAGGGGGGCAAGGAACACTGAAGCTTTCTTT.

This clonotype was picked up one time. Since the CDR3 does not end with the conserved phenylalanine or tryptophan, this likely comes from a read error. The V call is TRBV6-5, the J call TRBJ2-7, with 7 bases matching TRBD2. The germline CDR1 and CDR2 sequences are MNHEY and SVGAGI. V lost 5 bases, J lost 2 bases, and 12 bases stayed unmatched. There are 16 residues in the CDR3. CDR3 in amino acids: CASSPAGTTGTYEQYS. In nucleotides, the CDR3 is TGTGCCAGCAGTCCTGCCGGGACTACCGGGACCTACGAGCAGTACTCC.

J is TRBJ2-5 and V is TRBV24-1; 7 nucleotides agree with TRBD1. The length of the CDR3 is 17 residues. V was pared by 2 bases and J by 4 bases, with 12 bases of the junction left unmatched. Germline values: CDR1 KGHDR, CDR2 SFDVKD. Here the CDR3 DNA reads TGTGCCACCAGTGATTCTCAACGAAGACAGGGTCGAGAGACCCAGTACTTC. Its protein is CATSDSQRRQGRETQYF.

This clonotype was counted only a few times. The V and J genes are TRBV7-8 and TRBJ2-3; TRBD2 agrees at 12 bases. The CDR3 is 16 amino acids. The V segment lost 5 bases and the J segment 4 bases; nucleotides outside the gene matches: 7. CDR1 is SGHVS, CDR2 FQNEAQ, per germline. For the CDR3, the DNA is TGTGCCAGCAGCCCCAGGACTAGCGGGAACTCAGATACGCAGTATTTT. It specifies CASSPRTSGNSDTQYF.